The sequence of this T cell receptor (beta chain) was determined in a study of shared clonotypes between healthy human individuals. The assay was run at deep level. Assay used: immunoSEQ multiplex PCR; TCRdb lists only in-frame clones, some missing. This sample has some 2.1 million clones, with 85% to 95% found just once. On this clone: The antigen is undetermined.

The CDR3 totals 13 residues. The J segment lost 8 bases and the V segment lost 3 bases, leaving 4 bases of the junction unmatched. The germline gives CDR1 MDHEN, CDR2 SYDVKM. CD45RO negativity and positive selection for CCR7 defined naive CD8 cells, a population that excluded terminally differentiated effector memory CD45RA+ cells. Overall study results and limits: Sampling included only blood; tissue repertoires likely differ. With several donors compared, approximately 5.5% of naive CD4 clonotypes were shared.

The receptor comes from a man aged 18 to 29 in good health. Sequencing input: naive CD8+ T cells sorted from blood. V gene TRBV28 combines with J gene TRBJ2-1, with TRBD1 matching over 7 bases. The chain's CDR3 is CASSFRQGDEQFF. The CDR3 DNA reads as TGTGCCAGCAGTTTTCGACAGGGCGATGAGCAGTTCTTC.